This TCR beta chain appears in the sequencing data of a study of regulatory T cells in long-lasting Graves disease. General study results and limits: With persistent disease, TRBV28, TRBJ1-2 and TRBJ2-5 were the favored segments.

The CDR3 spans 15 residues. Deletions cut 3 bases from V and 5 bases from J, with 16 bases between. The germline CDR1 and CDR2 sequences are SGHAT and FQNNGV. For TCR beta, libraries came from iRepertoire HTBI primers and Arm-PCR of CDR3 regions. TCRdb re-derived calls from the multiplex PCR reads in MiXCR, one entry per CDR3 protein. This sample has about 530,000 distinct CDR3 sequences, with 15% to 20% found just once. This clonotype was seen many times. The antigen is undetermined. Time point reported: newly diagnosed GD, antithyroid drugs for less than 3 months. There was RNA extracted from PBMCs, and the TCR library was made from it. The same data also went into a second study, on T cells in Graves' hyperthyroidism and ophthalmopathy. That publication notes: Initially, a first-round RT-PCR of the TCR CDR3 employed the HTBI primer set.

The TCR comes from a woman in her forties or fifties with Graves disease. This specimen consisted of peripheral blood mononuclear cells (PBMCs), obtained at new diagnosis, from a patient treated with antithyroid drugs. This chain uses TRBV11-2 with TRBJ2-5; tentatively, D is TRBD2 (6 bases). In DNA, the CDR3 is TGTGCCAGCAGCTTGTTTGGAGGGGATGTGGAGACCCAGTACTTC. Translation gives CASSLFGGDVETQYF.